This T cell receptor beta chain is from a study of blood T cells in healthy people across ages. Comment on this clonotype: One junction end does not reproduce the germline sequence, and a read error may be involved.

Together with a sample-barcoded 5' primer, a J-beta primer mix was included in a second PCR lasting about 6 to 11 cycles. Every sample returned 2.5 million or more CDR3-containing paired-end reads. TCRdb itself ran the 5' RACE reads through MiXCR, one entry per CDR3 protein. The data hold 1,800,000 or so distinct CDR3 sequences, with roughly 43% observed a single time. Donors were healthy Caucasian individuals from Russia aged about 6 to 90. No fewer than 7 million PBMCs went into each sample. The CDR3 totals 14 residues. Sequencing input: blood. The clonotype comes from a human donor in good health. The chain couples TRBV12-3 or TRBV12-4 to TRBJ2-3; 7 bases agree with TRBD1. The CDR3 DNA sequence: TGTGCCAGCAGTTTAGGGGACAGCACAGATGCGCAGTATTTT. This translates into CASSLGDSTDAQYF.